This T cell receptor (beta chain) was recovered during a study of blood T cell repertoires in COVID-19. Whole-study context: Specimens from acute and convalescent COVID-19 originated in the United States, Italy and Spain. From T cells, B-cell-depleted T cells, or PBMCs came the material, which was cDNA or gDNA.

Germline assignment: CDR1 SGHAT and CDR2 FQNNGV. The CDR3 is made up of 17 amino acids. V lost 5 bases, J lost 2 bases, and 19 bases lay in between. Per the authors' pipeline: Amplification of reference gene primers provided the estimated nucleated cell counts. Profiled with immunoSEQ multiplex PCR; TCRdb holds only in-frame clones, not every one. D and trimming were read from the DNA, whereas the V and J calls and clone size are those reported in that table. The sample holds some 180,000 clones, roughly 78% seen once. The clonotype was recovered from a woman older than 75 with active or convalescent COVID-19. The chain links TRBV11-2 to TRBJ1-3, with D tentatively TRBD1 (5 bases). Sequenced input: peripheral blood. The CDR3 coding sequence is TGTGCCAGCAGCCCCTACACAGGCCTAAGCACTGGAAACACCATATATTTT. It specifies CASSPYTGLSTGNTIYF. Looking up the rest from reference TRBV11-2 and TRBJ1-3 gives the full variable domain: EAGVAQSPRYKIIEKRQSVAFWCNPISGHATLYWYQQILGQGPKLLIQFQNNGVVDDSQLPKDRFSAERLKGVDSTLKIQPAKLEDSAVYLCASSPYTGLSTGNTIYFGEGSWLTVV.